This TCR beta chain came from a study of human T cells and chemical hapten exposure. Time point of the sample: patch test 1, 2 weeks after DPC sensitization. Stated treatment: therapeutic diphenylcyclopropenone sensitization with weekly scalp DPC. In TCRdb, the RACE reads were re-called with MiXCR into one record per CDR3 protein. Seen here are 300,000 to 400,000 distinct CDR3 sequences, 6% to 8.5% observed once, and the top ten hold around 8.4%. V dropped 5 bases and J dropped 2; count of bases not matched to a gene: 4. CDR3 size: 14 residues. The TCR originated in a woman aged 18-29 years with alopecia areata. Some clones in this sample may be carry-over from other donors' samples. The V and J genes are TRBV12-3 or TRBV12-4 and TRBJ2-3; 7 bases fit TRBD1. The material was whole blood, obtained in connection with sensitization to the hapten diphenylcyclopropenone (DPC). CDR3 sequence (DNA): TGTGCCAGCAGTAGGACAGGAAACACAGATACGCAGTATTTT. Residues: CASSRTGNTDTQYF.